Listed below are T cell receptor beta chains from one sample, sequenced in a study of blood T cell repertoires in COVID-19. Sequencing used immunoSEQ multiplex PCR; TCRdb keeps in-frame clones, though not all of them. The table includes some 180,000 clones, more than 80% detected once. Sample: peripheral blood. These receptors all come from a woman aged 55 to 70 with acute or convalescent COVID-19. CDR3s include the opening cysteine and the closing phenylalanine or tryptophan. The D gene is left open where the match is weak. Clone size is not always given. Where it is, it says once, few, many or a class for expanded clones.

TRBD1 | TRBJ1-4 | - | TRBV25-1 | CASGQGNEKLFF | TGTGCCAGCGGACAGGGGAATGAAAAACTGTTTTTT
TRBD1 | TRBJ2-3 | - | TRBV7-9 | CASSLGTGHLTDTQYF | TGTGCCAGCAGCTTAGGGACAGGTCATCTCACAGATACGCAGTATTTT
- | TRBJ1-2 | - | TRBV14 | CASSQQRGSGYTF | TGTGCCAGCAGCCAGCAAAGGGGATCCGGCTACACCTTC
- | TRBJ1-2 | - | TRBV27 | CASSPDRSYGYTF | TGTGCCAGCAGTCCCGACAGGAGCTATGGCTACACCTTC
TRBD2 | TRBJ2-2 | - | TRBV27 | CASSLSPSGMNTGELFF | TGTGCCAGCAGTTTATCCCCCAGCGGGATGAACACCGGGGAGCTGTTTTTT
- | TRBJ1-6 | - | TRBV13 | CASSSRGGRAPNSPLHF | TGTGCCAGCAGCTCCCGGGGGGGTAGGGCCCCAAATTCACCCCTCCACTTT
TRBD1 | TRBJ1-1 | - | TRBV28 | CASGDRVGTEAFF | TGTGCCAGCGGAGACAGGGTCGGCACTGAAGCTTTCTTT
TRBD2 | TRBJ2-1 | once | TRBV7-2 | CASSPVGGSHNEQFF | TGTGCCAGCAGCCCAGTCGGCGGGAGCCACAATGAGCAGTTCTTC
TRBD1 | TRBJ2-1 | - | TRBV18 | CASSSRTGGRNEQFF | TGTGCCAGCTCATCGAGGACAGGGGGTCGCAATGAGCAGTTCTTC
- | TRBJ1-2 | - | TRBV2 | CASTDPGYTF | TGTGCCAGCACAGATCCTGGCTACACCTTC
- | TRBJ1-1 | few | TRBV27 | CASRVNTGRGEAFF | TGTGCCAGCAGGGTAAACACAGGGAGGGGTGAAGCTTTCTTT
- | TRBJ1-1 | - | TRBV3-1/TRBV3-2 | CASSQGRRTEAFF | TGTGCCAGCAGCCAGGGCAGGAGGACTGAAGCTTTCTTT
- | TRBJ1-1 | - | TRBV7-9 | CASSPNRGGRTEAFF | TGTGCCAGCAGCCCAAACCGCGGGGGTAGGACTGAAGCTTTCTTT
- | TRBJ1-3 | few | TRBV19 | CATGSSGNTIYF | TGTGCCACCGGGAGCTCTGGAAACACCATATATTTT
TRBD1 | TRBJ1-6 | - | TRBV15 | CATSSLRDSSMEVHF | TGTGCCACCAGCAGTCTCCGGGACAGCTCCATGGAAGTCCACTTT
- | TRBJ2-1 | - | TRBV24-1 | CATSGEGAYNEQFF | TGTGCCACCAGTGGCGAGGGGGCCTACAATGAGCAGTTCTTC
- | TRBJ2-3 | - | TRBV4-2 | CASSHGLLGPTGDTQYF | TGTGCCAGCAGCCACGGACTTTTAGGCCCGACAGGAGATACGCAGTATTTT
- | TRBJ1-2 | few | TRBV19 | CASTLGGAGGYTF | TGTGCCAGTACCCTTGGGGGGGCAGGAGGCTACACCTTC
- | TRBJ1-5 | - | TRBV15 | CATSRLGVWTTVPSNQPQHF | TGTGCCACCAGCAGACTCGGGGTGTGGACGACGGTTCCAAGCAATCAGCCCCAGCATTTT
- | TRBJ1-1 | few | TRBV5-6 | CASSPGQYTEAFF | TGTGCCAGCAGCCCTGGACAGTACACTGAAGCTTTCTTT
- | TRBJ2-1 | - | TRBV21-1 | CASSLMREGRKRDNEQFF | TGTGCCAGCAGCTTAATGCGGGAGGGCCGGAAGCGTGATAATGAGCAGTTCTTC
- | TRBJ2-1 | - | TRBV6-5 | CASSYSGRHNEQFF | TGTGCCAGCAGTTACAGTGGGAGGCACAATGAGCAGTTCTTC
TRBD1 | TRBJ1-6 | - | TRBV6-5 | CASRVTGGPDSPLHF | TGTGCCAGCAGGGTGACAGGGGGTCCTGATTCACCCCTCCACTTT
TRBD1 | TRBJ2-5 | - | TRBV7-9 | CASSLPTGYQETQYF | TGTGCCAGCAGCTTACCGACAGGGTACCAAGAGACCCAGTACTTC
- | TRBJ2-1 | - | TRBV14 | CASSQGQGLGGKQQFF | TGTGCCAGCAGCCAAGGCCAGGGACTGGGAGGCAAGCAGCAGTTCTTC
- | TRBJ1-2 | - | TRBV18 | CASSPYQSGLNGYTF | TGTGCCAGCTCACCCTATCAATCAGGGTTGAATGGCTACACCTTC
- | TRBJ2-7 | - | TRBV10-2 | CASSETRGSYEQYF | TGCGCCAGCAGTGAGACCCGGGGATCCTACGAGCAGTACTTC
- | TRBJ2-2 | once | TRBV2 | CASTERRANTGELFF | TGTGCCAGTACAGAGCGGCGGGCGAACACCGGGGAGCTGTTTTTT
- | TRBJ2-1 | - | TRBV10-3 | CAISESSSTGLNEQFF | TGTGCCATCAGTGAGTCGAGTTCAACAGGGCTAAATGAGCAGTTCTTC
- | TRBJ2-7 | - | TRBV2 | CASSGGGVGHEQYF | TGTGCCAGCAGTGGGGGCGGGGTGGGCCACGAGCAGTACTTC
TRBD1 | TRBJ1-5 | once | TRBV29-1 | CSVSGQGGNQPQHF | TGCAGCGTGTCAGGACAGGGGGGCAATCAGCCCCAGCATTTT
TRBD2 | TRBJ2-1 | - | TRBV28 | CASSRGLAGGRGDNEQFF | TGTGCCAGCAGTCGGGGACTAGCGGGAGGTAGAGGTGACAATGAGCAGTTCTTC
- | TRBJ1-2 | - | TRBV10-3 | CAISGGERANYGYTF | TGTGCCATCAGTGGGGGAGAAAGAGCTAACTATGGCTACACCTTC
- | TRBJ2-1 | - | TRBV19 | CASSMGQSYNEQFF | TGTGCCAGTAGTATGGGACAATCCTACAATGAGCAGTTCTTC
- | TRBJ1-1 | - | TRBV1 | CTSSQDRLTGMNTEAFF | TGCACCAGCAGCCAAGATCGTCTGACAGGGATGAACACTGAAGCTTTCTTT
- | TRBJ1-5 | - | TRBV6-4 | CASGPVRDISNQPQHF | TGTGCCAGCGGCCCTGTCCGGGACATTAGCAATCAGCCCCAGCATTTT
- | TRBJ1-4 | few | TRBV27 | CASRYSGKYEKLFF | TGTGCCAGCAGGTACAGCGGGAAGTATGAAAAACTGTTTTTT